This T cell receptor (beta chain) was recorded in a study of CD8 T cells in Susac syndrome. The RNA input was about 0.45 to 1 ug, and it was reverse transcribed with random hexamers. The immunoSEQ assay covered 54 Vbeta and 13 Jbeta segments for CDR3. TCRdb fed the immunoSEQ multiplex PCR reads into MiXCR, producing one record per CDR3 protein. This repertoire shows 150,000 to 200,000 distinct CDR3 sequences, just under 95% found once; its top ten account for just over 0.13%. CD8+ and CD4+ T cells taken from blood had their TCR beta sequenced. As controls, healthy donors matched for age and sex were used. Germline values: CDR1 SQVTM, CDR2 ANQGSEA. The CDR3 runs to 12 residues. V was pared by 1 base and J by 10 bases, with 13 bases between.

The sequence derives from a human donor in good health. Input material: CD4+ T cells from PBMCs. This chain uses TRBV29-1 with TRBJ1-1, with D possibly being TRBD1 (5 bases). The CDR3 spells CSVEGPDSRAFF. CDR3 coding DNA: TGCAGCGTTGAAGGTCCTGACAGTCGAGCTTTCTTT.